The present T cell receptor (beta chain) was sequenced within a study of identical twins. Regarding the study as a whole: Low generation-probability sequences were in excess among twin-shared out-of-frame alpha sequences. Within cord blood, abundant beta clonotypes carried fewer insertions, but memory repertoires showed no such trend. Out-of-frame TCR alpha sharing observed in monozygotic twins exceeded model estimates.

Unique molecular identifiers were in the cDNA, with template-switch universal primer binding. TCRdb re-called the 5' RACE reads with MiXCR, one entry per CDR3 protein. Of some 900,000 distinct CDR3 sequences in the sample, around an eighth are singletons; the top ten hold around 1.6%. Concerning this clonotype: Its antigen remains unidentified.

CDR3 length equals 15 residues. The ends lost 1 base at V and 7 bases at J; junction bases unmatched: 6. The same data also went into a second study, on yellow fever vaccine responses in identical twins.

V usage is TRBV12-3 or TRBV12-4 and J usage is TRBJ2-2; 7 bases fit TRBD1. The clonotype was recovered from a woman between 18 and 30 years old in good health. Sequencing was done on a sample of PBMCs. The chain's CDR3 is CASSLVTGINGELFF. The CDR3, as DNA: TGTGCCAGCAGTTTAGTGACAGGGATTAACGGGGAGCTGTTTTTT.